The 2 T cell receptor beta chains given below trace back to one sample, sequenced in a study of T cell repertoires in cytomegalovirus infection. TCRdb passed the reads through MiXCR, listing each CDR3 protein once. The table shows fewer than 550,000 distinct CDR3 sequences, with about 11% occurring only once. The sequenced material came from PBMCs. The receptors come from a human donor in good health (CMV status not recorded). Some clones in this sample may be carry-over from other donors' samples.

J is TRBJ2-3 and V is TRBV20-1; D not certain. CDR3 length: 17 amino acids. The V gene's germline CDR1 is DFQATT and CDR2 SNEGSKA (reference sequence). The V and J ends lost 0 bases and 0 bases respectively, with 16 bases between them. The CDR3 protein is CSARDTLSAASTDTQYF. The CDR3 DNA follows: TGCAGTGCTAGAGATACTCTCTCCGCCGCTAGCACAGATACGCAGTATTTT.

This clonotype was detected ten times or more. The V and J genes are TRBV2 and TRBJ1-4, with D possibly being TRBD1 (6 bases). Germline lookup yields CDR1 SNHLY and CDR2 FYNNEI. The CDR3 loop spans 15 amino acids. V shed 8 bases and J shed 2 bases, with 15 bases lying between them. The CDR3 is CASAAPTGTNEKLFF. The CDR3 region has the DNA TGTGCCAGCGCCGCCCCCACAGGGACTAATGAAAAACTGTTTTTT.